Presented here are 29 T cell receptor beta chains from one specimen sequenced in a study of control samples from healthy donors and cancer patients. Assay: immunoSEQ multiplex PCR; the TCRdb copy retains only in-frame clones and omits some. There are about 120,000 clones in the sample; around 90% occur only once, and 2% to 3% lies in the top ten. Sequenced sample: blood. The receptors were sampled from a woman between 65 and 79 years old in good health.

The CDR3 DNA reads as TGTGCCATCAGGGACAGGGGCGTGAACACTGAAGCTTTCTTT. Translated: CAIRDRGVNTEAFF. The V gene is TRBV10-3, the J gene TRBJ1-1, with 9 nucleotides matching TRBD1. CDR3 length: 14 residues. CDR1 ENHRY and CDR2 SYGVKD come from the germline V gene. The V gene end was trimmed by 6 bases and the J gene end by 0 bases; junction bases not matched to a gene: 2.

V gene TRBV5-1 combines with J gene TRBJ1-6, with D perhaps matching TRBD1 (6 bases). The V and J ends lost 4 bases and 0 bases respectively, with 8 bases between them. The length of the CDR3 is 15 residues. From germline, CDR1 is SGHRS and CDR2 YFSETQ. CDR3 DNA: TGCGCCAGCAGCGACAGGAGCTCCTATAATTCACCCCTCCACTTT. Its translation: CASSDRSSYNSPLHF.

This chain links TRBV9 with TRBJ1-3; D is undetermined. The CDR3 contains 15 residues. Germline assignment: CDR1 SGDLS and CDR2 YYNGEE. V was pared by 2 bases and J by 0 bases, with 9 bases between. This chain's CDR3 is CASSVGGSSGNTIYF. The CDR3, as DNA: TGTGCCAGCAGCGTTGGCGGGAGCTCTGGAAACACCATATATTTT.

The count of this clone is one. J is TRBJ1-1 and V is TRBV7-9; 7 nucleotides agree with TRBD1. CDR1 and CDR2 from the germline V gene are SEHNR and FQNEAQ (reference sequence). Germline trimming cut 5 bases from V and 5 bases from J; bases unmatched to any gene: 8. The CDR3 is 14 residues long. This CDR3 is CASSPDRAGTEAFF. CDR3 nucleotides: TGTGCCAGCAGCCCAGACAGGGCGGGGACTGAAGCTTTCTTT.

This chain uses TRBV9 with TRBJ1-1; TRBD1 is a possible D gene (6 bases). The CDR3 extends over 20 amino acids. Per germline, CDR1 SGDLS and CDR2 YYNGEE. Trimming shortened V by 3 bases and J by 0 bases, and 27 bases separated the two germline ends. CDR3 sequence: CASSAGGGPGGARMNTEAFF. As DNA, the CDR3 is TGTGCCAGCAGCGCCGGGGGAGGCCCCGGGGGGGCGCGTATGAACACTGAAGCTTTCTTT.

The V gene is TRBV4-2, the J gene TRBJ1-5; D is unclear. This CDR3 contains 16 residues. Germline V gives CDR1 LGHNA, CDR2 YNFKEQ. V was cut by 0 bases and J by 0 bases, with 9 bases left in between. CDR3 DNA: TGTGCCAGCAGCCAAGAGGGTATTTATAGCAATCAGCCCCAGCATTTT. It is translated as CASSQEGIYSNQPQHF.

V is TRBV11-2 and J is TRBJ1-3; 10 bases agree with TRBD1. The CDR3 is made up of 19 amino acids. V shed 4 bases and J 0 bases; nucleotides not matched to a gene: 12. The germline CDR1 and CDR2 sequences are SGHAT and FQNNGV. The CDR3 sequence is CASSSPGTGATISGNTIYF. CDR3 DNA: TGTGCCAGCAGCTCTCCCGGGACAGGGGCCACTATCTCTGGAAACACCATATATTTT.

The J gene is TRBJ1-2, the V gene TRBV6-6; perhaps TRBD1 as D (5 bases). This CDR3 comprises 15 residues. V lost 0 bases to trimming and J lost 3 bases, with 11 bases between them. Germline lookup yields CDR1 MNHNY and CDR2 SVGAGI (reference sequence). CDR3 DNA: TGTGCCAGCAGTTACTCGGTAGGGGAATACTATGGCTACACCTTC. It codes for CASSYSVGEYYGYTF.

The V and J genes are TRBV3-1 (or the pseudogene TRBV3-2) and TRBJ2-3, with D tentatively TRBD1 (5 bases). Trimming left V 4 bases short and J 2 bases short, with 16 bases between. The CDR3 runs to 16 residues. Germline-derived CDR1 and CDR2 are LGHDT and YNNKEL (reference sequence). Written as DNA, the CDR3 is TGTGCCAGCAGCCTCAGGGCAGAACCTTTCACAGATACGCAGTATTTT. Its translation is CASSLRAEPFTDTQYF.

The chain employs TRBV20-1 and TRBJ1-2; D gene ambiguous. V gave up 0 bases and J gave up 8 bases, with 7 bases separating them. This CDR3 spans 11 amino acids. Germline V gene sequence: CDR1 DFQATT, CDR2 SNEGSKA (reference sequence). Here the CDR3 DNA reads TGCAGTGCTAGAGATAACGGAGGCTACACCTTC. Amino acid sequence: CSARDNGGYTF.

V gene TRBV2 combines with J gene TRBJ1-4; 9 nucleotides match TRBD1. The CDR3 sequence is 14 residues long. Germline V lookup: CDR1 SNHLY, CDR2 FYNNEI. With 5 bases clipped from V and 7 bases from J, the junction kept 5 bases outside the gene matches. The CDR3 DNA reads as TGTGCCAGCAGTCTACAGGGGGCGGGTGAAAAACTGTTTTTT. Translated, it gives CASSLQGAGEKLFF. The full variable domain, its missing parts supplied by reference TRBV2 and TRBJ1-4, is EPEVTQTPSHQVTQMGQEVILRCVPISNHLYFYWYRQILGQKVEFLVSFYNNEISEKSEIFDDQFSVERPDGSNFTLKIRSTKLEDSAMYFCASSLQGAGEKLFFGSGTQLSVL.

In this sample, this clone turned up a few times. The rearrangement joins TRBV14 to TRBJ1-2, with D perhaps TRBD1 (6 bases). The CDR3 has 15 residues. Germline V gives CDR1 SGHDN, CDR2 FVKESK. The V end lost 4 bases, the J end lost 4 bases, and 16 bases lay between the germline ends. DNA of the CDR3: TGTGCCAGCAGCCCCTTGCCCGACAGGCGCTATGGCTACACCTTC. Its protein is CASSPLPDRRYGYTF.

The chain uses TRBV10-3 and TRBJ2-1; tentative D call: TRBD2 (5 bases). V gave up 4 bases and J gave up 5 bases, with 12 bases separating them. The CDR3 is 14 amino acids. CDR1 is ENHRY, CDR2 SYGVKD, per germline. The DNA of the CDR3 is TGTGCCATCAGTGGACGGCCGGAGGACAATGAGCAGTTCTTC. Amino acid sequence: CAISGRPEDNEQFF.

The rearrangement links TRBV5-5 to TRBJ1-2; perhaps TRBD1 as D (6 bases). This CDR3 comprises 13 residues. Germline values: CDR1 SGHKS, CDR2 YYEKEE (reference sequence). V was pared by 4 bases and J by 5 bases, with 12 bases between. CDR3 residues: CASSVGTSYGYTF. DNA for the CDR3: TGTGCCAGCAGCGTGGGGACAAGTTATGGCTACACCTTC.

The V call is TRBV6-5, the J call TRBJ1-2, with 12 bases identical to TRBD1. The CDR3 runs 15 residues. V gave up 7 bases and J gave up 0 bases; unmatched junction bases: 3. Germline V gene lookup returns CDR1 MNHEY and CDR2 SVGAGI. CDR3 sequence: CASIRDRGPNYGYTF. CDR3 DNA sequence: TGTGCCAGCATTAGGGACAGGGGGCCTAACTATGGCTACACCTTC.

This sequence joins TRBV2 and TRBJ1-4, with 7 bases that match TRBD1. This CDR3 is 14 amino acids long. With 6 bases clipped from V and 3 bases from J, the junction kept 4 bases outside the gene matches. CDR1 is SNHLY, CDR2 FYNNEI, per germline. CDR3 protein: CASRYRGANEKLFF. The CDR3 DNA reads as TGTGCCAGCAGATACAGGGGAGCTAATGAAAAACTGTTTTTT.

The chain links TRBV6-1 to TRBJ2-2, with 9 bases fitting TRBD1. V gave up 2 bases and J gave up 4 bases; unmatched junction bases: 2. This CDR3 spans 15 amino acids. CDR1 and CDR2 (germline): MNHNS, SASEGT. The DNA for the CDR3 is TGTGCCAGCAGTGAATGGGACAGGGTCACCGGGGAGCTGTTTTTT. Protein sequence: CASSEWDRVTGELFF.

This clone occurred a few times. The chain employs TRBV5-5 and TRBJ2-1, with 9 bases identical to TRBD2. The CDR3 has 14 residues. The trim removed 2 bases at V and 10 bases at J, leaving 7 bases unmatched. Germline V gene lookup returns CDR1 SGHKS and CDR2 YYEKEE (reference sequence). CDR3: CASSFLAGNEEQFF. DNA of the CDR3: TGTGCCAGCAGCTTTCTAGCGGGGAATGAGGAGCAGTTCTTC.

The chain carries TRBV6-4 and TRBJ1-2, with D tentatively TRBD1 (5 bases). CDR3 length equals 15 residues. V lost 4 bases to trimming and J lost 6 bases, with 18 bases between them. In germline, CDR1 is MRHNA, CDR2 SNTAGT. CDR3 loop: CASSAWAGTTDGYTF. DNA for the CDR3: TGTGCCAGCAGTGCTTGGGCCGGGACGACAGATGGCTACACCTTC.

The CDR3 sequence is CAISEWGTEQYF. CDR3 nucleotides: TGTGCCATCAGTGAGTGGGGGACCGAGCAGTACTTC. The chain employs TRBV10-3 and TRBJ2-7; D possibly matches TRBD1 or TRBD2 (5 bases each). Trimming pared 1 base from V and 6 bases from J, leaving 7 bases between. This CDR3 is built from 12 residues. Per the germline V gene, CDR1 is ENHRY and CDR2 is SYGVKD.

J is TRBJ1-3 and V is TRBV19, with 7 bases that match TRBD1. Germline V gives CDR1 LNHDA, CDR2 SQIVND (reference sequence). CDR3 length equals 13 residues. Germline trimming cut 7 bases from V and 4 bases from J; bases unmatched to any gene: 4. The chain's CDR3 is CASTRDRGNTIYF. CDR3 bases: TGTGCCAGTACCCGGGACAGAGGAAACACCATATATTTT.

This clone was picked up a small number of times. The chain carries TRBV13 and TRBJ1-2; D ambiguous. CDR1 is PRHDT and CDR2 is FYEKMQ in the germline V gene (reference sequence). This CDR3 contains 12 residues. The ends were cut back, 3 bases at V and 4 bases at J, with 6 bases in the middle. The CDR3 DNA reads TGTGCCAGCAGCTTGGCCAGCTATGGCTACACCTTC. Translating gives CASSLASYGYTF.

This clone was detected only once. V and J are TRBV5-4 and TRBJ2-5; TRBD2 matches at 12 bases. CDR1 and CDR2 from the germline V gene are SGHNT and YYREEE (reference sequence). This CDR3 has 15 amino acids. Trimming cost V 4 bases and J 5 bases; bases outside gene matches: 6. The CDR3 coding sequence is TGTGCCAGCAGCGAGGGACTAGCGGGTCACGAGACCCAGTACTTC. Protein sequence: CASSEGLAGHETQYF. The entire variable domain, with the rest obtained from reference TRBV5-4 and TRBJ2-5, is as follows: ETGVTQSPTHLIKTRGQQVTLRCSSQSGHNTVSWYQQALGQGPQFIFQYYREEENGRGNFPPRFSGLQFPNYSSELNVNALELDDSALYLCASSEGLAGHETQYFGPGTRLLVL.

The CDR3 DNA reads TGTGCCAGCAGCCCACTAGTCGGGCAGGGGCCCACCGGGGAGCTGTTTTTT. It translates to CASSPLVGQGPTGELFF. The V gene is TRBV11-2, the J gene TRBJ2-2; perhaps TRBD1 as D (6 bases). The CDR3 contains 17 residues. V gave up 5 bases and J gave up 4 bases, with 20 bases separating them. Germline-derived CDR1 and CDR2 are SGHAT and FQNNGV. The full variable domain, in which reference TRBV11-2 and TRBJ2-2 provide the parts outside the CDR3, is EAGVAQSPRYKIIEKRQSVAFWCNPISGHATLYWYQQILGQGPKLLIQFQNNGVVDDSQLPKDRFSAERLKGVDSTLKIQPAKLEDSAVYLCASSPLVGQGPTGELFFGEGSRLTVL.

The V and J genes are TRBV5-1 and TRBJ2-5; D not resolved. This CDR3 has 13 amino acids. Trimming removed 2 bases at V and 3 bases at J, with 8 bases between. The germline CDR1 and CDR2 sequences are SGHRS and YFSETQ. The DNA of the CDR3 is TGCGCCAGCAGCTTTCAGGTGGAAGAGACCCAGTACTTC. Its translation: CASSFQVEETQYF.

The chain joins TRBV7-9 to TRBJ1-1; perhaps TRBD1 as D (6 bases). Per germline, CDR1 SEHNR and CDR2 FQNEAQ (reference sequence). The CDR3 contains 14 residues. V lost 3 bases, J lost 4 bases, and 12 bases lay in between. In DNA, the CDR3 is TGTGCCAGCAGCTTGGGGTTCAGGGGCACTGAAGCTTTCTTT. Residues: CASSLGFRGTEAFF.

The CDR3 region has the DNA TGCAGCGTTGAAGATGAGGGGTTGGGGGAGACCCAGTACTTC. Its protein product is CSVEDEGLGETQYF. The chain carries TRBV29-1 and TRBJ2-5; perhaps D is TRBD1 or TRBD2 (5 bases each). The CDR3 is 14 amino acids. The V end was cut by 0 bases, the J end by 5 bases, with 13 bases between. Germline V lookup: CDR1 SQVTM, CDR2 ANQGSEA.

V and J are TRBV10-3 and TRBJ1-5, with TRBD1 matching 7 bases. In germline, CDR1 is ENHRY, CDR2 SYGVKD. This CDR3 spans 15 amino acids. The J segment lost 3 bases and the V segment lost 5 bases, leaving 7 bases of the junction unmatched. The CDR3 nucleotides are TGTGCCATCAGTAACCGGGACAGCTCCAATCAGCCCCAGCATTTT. Residues: CAISNRDSSNQPQHF.

The chain links TRBV7-9 to TRBJ1-6; 7 bases align to TRBD1. The CDR3 contains 14 residues. Losses at the gene ends were 5 bases for V and 7 bases for J; bases not matched to a gene: 5. From germline, CDR1 is SEHNR and CDR2 FQNEAQ (reference sequence). The CDR3 is CASSLGGRNSPLHF. The CDR3 nucleotides are TGTGCCAGCAGCCTAGGGGGCAGAAATTCACCCCTCCACTTT. The full variable domain, completed using reference TRBV7-9 and TRBJ1-6, is DTGVSQNPRHKITKRGQNVTFRCDPISEHNRLYWYRQTLGQGPEFLTYFQNEAQLEKSRLLSDRFSAERPKGSFSTLEIQRTEQGDSAMYLCASSLGGRNSPLHFGNGTRLTVT.